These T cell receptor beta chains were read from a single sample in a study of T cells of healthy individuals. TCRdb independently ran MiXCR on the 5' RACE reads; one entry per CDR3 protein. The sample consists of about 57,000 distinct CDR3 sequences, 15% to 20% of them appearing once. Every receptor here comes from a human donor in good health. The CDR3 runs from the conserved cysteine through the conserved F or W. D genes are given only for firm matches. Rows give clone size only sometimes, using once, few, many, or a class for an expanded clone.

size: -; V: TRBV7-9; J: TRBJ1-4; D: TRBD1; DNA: TGTGCCAGCAGCTTGCCTCCGGGACAGGGGGATGAAAAACTGTTTTTT; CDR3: CASSLPPGQGDEKLFF
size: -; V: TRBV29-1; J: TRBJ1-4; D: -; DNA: TGCAGCGTCTACATTGCAACTAATGAAAAACTGTTTTTT; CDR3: CSVYIATNEKLFF
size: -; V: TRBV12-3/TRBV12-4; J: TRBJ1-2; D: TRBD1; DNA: TGTGCCAGCGACAGGGGGTTGAGCTATGGCTACACCTTC; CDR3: CASDRGLSYGYTF
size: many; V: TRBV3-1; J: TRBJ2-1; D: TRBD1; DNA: TGTGCCAGCAGCCAAGAAGGGACAGGTGGTAATGAGCAGTTCTTC; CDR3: CASSQEGTGGNEQFF
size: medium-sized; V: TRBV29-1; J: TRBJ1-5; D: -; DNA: TGCAGCGTTGGAGCGCGCGATCAGCCCCAGCATTTT; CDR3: CSVGARDQPQHF
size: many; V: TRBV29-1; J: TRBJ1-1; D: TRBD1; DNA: TGCAGCCCGAACAGGGGCACTGAAGCTTTCTTT; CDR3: CSPNRGTEAFF
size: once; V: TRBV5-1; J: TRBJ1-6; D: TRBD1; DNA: TGCGCCAGCAGCTCCTTCACCGGGACAGGGGGTTCACCCCTCCACTTT; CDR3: CASSSFTGTGGSPLHF
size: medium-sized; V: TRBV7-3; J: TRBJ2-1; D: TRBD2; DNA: TGTGCCAGCAGCTTAGTAAGTTGGGGACTAGCGGGAGCAGGTGAGCAGTTCTTC; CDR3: CASSLVSWGLAGAGEQFF
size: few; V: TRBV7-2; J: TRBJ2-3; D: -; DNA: TGTGCCAGCAGCGCCCGACCTACACTGTATTTT; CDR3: CASSARPTLYF
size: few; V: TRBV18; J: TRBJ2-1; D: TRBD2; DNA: TGTGCCAGCTCACCAAATGAACTAGCGGGAGAGACTATCTACAATGAGCAGTTCTTC; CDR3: CASSPNELAGETIYNEQFF
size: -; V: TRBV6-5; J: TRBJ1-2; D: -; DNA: TGTGCCACCGGTATGGCCCAGCGGACGAATGGCTACACCTTC; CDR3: CATGMAQRTNGYTF
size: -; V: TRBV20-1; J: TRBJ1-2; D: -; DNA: TGCAGTGCTACGGGGGAAATACATGGCTACACCTTC; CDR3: CSATGEIHGYTF
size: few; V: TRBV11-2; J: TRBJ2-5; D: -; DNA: TGTGCCAGCAGCCCCCCGCCCCCTACTAGCTTTCAGTACTTC; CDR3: CASSPPPPTSFQYF
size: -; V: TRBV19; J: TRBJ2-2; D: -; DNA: TGTGCCAGTAGTATCGAGGAGCGCAGCTTGAACACCGGGGAGCTGTTTTTT; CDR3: CASSIEERSLNTGELFF